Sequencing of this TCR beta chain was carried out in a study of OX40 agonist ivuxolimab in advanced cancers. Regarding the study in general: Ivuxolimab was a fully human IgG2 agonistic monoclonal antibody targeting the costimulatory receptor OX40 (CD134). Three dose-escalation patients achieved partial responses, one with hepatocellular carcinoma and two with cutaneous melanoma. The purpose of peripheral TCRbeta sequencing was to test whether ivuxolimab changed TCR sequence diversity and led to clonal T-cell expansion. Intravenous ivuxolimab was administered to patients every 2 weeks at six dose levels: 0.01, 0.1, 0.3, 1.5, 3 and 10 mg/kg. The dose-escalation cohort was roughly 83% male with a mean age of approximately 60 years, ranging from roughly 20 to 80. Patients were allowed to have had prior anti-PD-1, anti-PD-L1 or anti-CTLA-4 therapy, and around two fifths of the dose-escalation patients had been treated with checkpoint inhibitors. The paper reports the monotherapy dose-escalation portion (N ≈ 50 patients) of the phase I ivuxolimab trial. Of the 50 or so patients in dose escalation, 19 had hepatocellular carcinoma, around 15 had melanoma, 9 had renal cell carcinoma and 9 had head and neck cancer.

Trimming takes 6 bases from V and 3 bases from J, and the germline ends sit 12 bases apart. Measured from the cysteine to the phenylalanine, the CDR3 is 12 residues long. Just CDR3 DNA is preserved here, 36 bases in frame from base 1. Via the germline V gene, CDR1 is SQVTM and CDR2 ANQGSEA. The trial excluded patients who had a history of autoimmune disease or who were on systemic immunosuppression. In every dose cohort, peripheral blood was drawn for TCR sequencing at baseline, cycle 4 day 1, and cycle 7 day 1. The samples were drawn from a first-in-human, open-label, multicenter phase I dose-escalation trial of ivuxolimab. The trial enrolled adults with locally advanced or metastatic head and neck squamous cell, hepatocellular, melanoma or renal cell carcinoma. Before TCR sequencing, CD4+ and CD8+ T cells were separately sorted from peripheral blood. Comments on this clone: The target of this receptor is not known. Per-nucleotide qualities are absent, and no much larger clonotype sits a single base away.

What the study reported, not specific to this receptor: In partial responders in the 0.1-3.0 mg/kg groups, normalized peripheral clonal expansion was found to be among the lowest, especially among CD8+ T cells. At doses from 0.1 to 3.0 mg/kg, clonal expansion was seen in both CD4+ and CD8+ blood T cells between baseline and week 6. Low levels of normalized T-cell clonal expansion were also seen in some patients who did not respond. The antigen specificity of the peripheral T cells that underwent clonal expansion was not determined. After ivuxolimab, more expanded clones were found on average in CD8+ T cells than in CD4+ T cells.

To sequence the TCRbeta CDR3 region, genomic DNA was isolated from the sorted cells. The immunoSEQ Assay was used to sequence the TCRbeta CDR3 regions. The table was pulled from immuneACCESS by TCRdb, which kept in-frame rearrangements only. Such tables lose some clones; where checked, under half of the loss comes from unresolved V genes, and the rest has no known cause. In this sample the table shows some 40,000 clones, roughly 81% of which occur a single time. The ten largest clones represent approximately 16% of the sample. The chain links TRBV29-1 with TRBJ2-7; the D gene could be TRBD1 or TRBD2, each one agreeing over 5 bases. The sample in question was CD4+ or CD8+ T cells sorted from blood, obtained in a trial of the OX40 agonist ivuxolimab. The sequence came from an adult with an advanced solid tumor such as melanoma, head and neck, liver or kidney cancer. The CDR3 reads CSVRGENYEQYF. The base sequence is TGCAGCGTGAGGGGAGAAAACTACGAGCAGTACTTC.